This T cell receptor beta chain was identified during a study of blood T cell repertoires in COVID-19. Study-level background: Nucleic acid was either cDNA or gDNA, and it came from T cells, B-cell-depleted T cells, or PBMCs.

This clone was recorded only once. Original methodology: Amplification of reference gene primers provided the estimated nucleated cell counts. Sequencing used immunoSEQ multiplex PCR; TCRdb keeps in-frame clones, though not all of them. V, J and clone size derive from that table, while D and trimming were established from the DNA sequence. The sample consists of roughly 180,000 clones, roughly nine tenths of them appearing once. The CDR3 is 15 amino acids. Germline V gives CDR1 LNHDA, CDR2 SQIVND (reference sequence). V shed 4 bases and J 4 bases; nucleotides not matched to a gene: 7. The source material was peripheral blood. The chain uses TRBV19 and TRBJ1-1, with 9 bases identical to TRBD1. The TCR was taken from a man in his 70s with active or convalescent COVID-19. The CDR3 here is CASSTQQGAGTEAFF. The DNA for the CDR3 is TGTGCCAGTAGTACGCAACAGGGGGCGGGCACTGAAGCTTTCTTT. The variable domain in full, with the rest retrieved from reference TRBV19 and TRBJ1-1, is DGGITQSPKYLFRKEGQNVTLSCEQNLNHDAMYWYRQDPGQGLRLIYYSQIVNDFQKGDIAEGYSVSREKKESFPLTVTSAQKNPTAFYLCASSTQQGAGTEAFFGQGTRLTVV.